These 8 T cell receptor beta chains were all obtained from the same sample, sequenced in a study of blood T cell repertoires in COVID-19. Sequenced by immunoSEQ multiplex PCR; TCRdb stores in-frame clones only, minus some. This sample carries 150,000 or so clones, approximately 85% of them seen once, and the ten largest clones take 0.63%. The sequencing input was peripheral blood. The source of these receptors is a man aged 60 to 69 with COVID-19, enrolled during active disease.

In DNA form, the CDR3 reads TGTGCTAGTGCTGACTCAAACTACAATGAGCAGTTCTTC. Its translation: CASADSNYNEQFF. This rearrangement joins TRBV12-5 to TRBJ2-1; D is unresolved. V lost 7 bases, J lost 3 bases, and 10 bases lay in between. The CDR3 extends over 13 amino acids. Germline assignment: CDR1 LGHNT and CDR2 FRNRAP.

The J gene is TRBJ1-2, the V gene TRBV5-6, with a tentative D call TRBD1 (5 bases). From germline, CDR1 is SGHDT and CDR2 YYEEEE. The V and J ends lost 2 bases and 8 bases respectively, with 16 bases between them. The CDR3 extends over 14 amino acids. The CDR3 coding sequence is TGTGCCAGCAGCTTCACTACGATGGGGCAAGGCTACACCTTC. Residues: CASSFTTMGQGYTF. The variable domain in full, with the rest retrieved from reference TRBV5-6 and TRBJ1-2, is DAGVTQSPTHLIKTRGQQVTLRCSPKSGHDTVSWYQQALGQGPQFIFQYYEEEERQRGNFPDRFSGHQFPNYSSELNVNALLLGDSALYLCASSFTTMGQGYTFGSGTRLTVV.

The chain couples TRBV7-9 to TRBJ2-5; D is perhaps TRBD2 (5 bases). The V end was cut by 1 base, the J end by 5 bases, with 17 bases between. CDR3 length: 16 residues. CDR1 SEHNR and CDR2 FQNEAQ come from the germline V gene (reference sequence). The DNA of the CDR3 is TGTGCCAGCAGCTTAGGCGGGTGGTCCTCCCGCGAGACCCAGTACTTC. Residues: CASSLGGWSSRETQYF.

J is TRBJ1-5 and V is TRBV6-5; perhaps TRBD1 as D (5 bases). Trimming removed 6 bases at V and 7 bases at J, with 7 bases between. Germline CDR1 reads MNHEY; CDR2 reads SVGAGI. CDR3 length: 11 residues. CDR3 nucleotide sequence: TGTGCCAGCAGGGGGGGGCAGCCCCAGCATTTT. Translating it yields CASRGGQPQHF.

The rearrangement links TRBV19 to TRBJ2-3; TRBD2 matches at 14 bases. The CDR3 is 18 amino acids. Trimming took 3 bases from V and 3 from J; bases not matched to a gene: 8. Germline CDR1 is LNHDA and CDR2 is SQIVND (reference sequence). The CDR3 is CASSIPGTSGRSTDTQYF. In nucleotides, the CDR3 is TGTGCCAGTAGTATCCCGGGGACTAGCGGGAGAAGTACAGATACGCAGTATTTT.

The chain uses TRBV7-2 and TRBJ1-6, with TRBD1 matching 8 bases. The CDR3 contains 14 residues. CDR1 is SGHTA and CDR2 is FQGNSA in the germline V gene. After removal of 5 bases from V and 8 bases from J, the junction contained 5 bases not matched to a gene. The CDR3 bases are TGTGCCAGCAGCGGACAGGGAAAGTATTCACCCCTCCACTTT. The encoded protein is CASSGQGKYSPLHF.

Comment on this clone: The same CDR3 can be traced to other DNA sequences in this sample. The rearrangement links TRBV9 to TRBJ2-2, with D uncertain. The V end lost 4 bases, the J end lost 3 bases, and 7 bases lay between the germline ends. The length of the CDR3 is 13 residues. CDR1 and CDR2 (germline): SGDLS, YYNGEE. For the CDR3, the DNA is TGTGCCAGCAGCAGACTTGACACCGGGGAGCTGTTTTTT. Amino acid sequence: CASSRLDTGELFF.

This clone has just one count. The gene calls are TRBV2 and TRBJ2-5; D is undetermined. CDR1 is SNHLY and CDR2 is FYNNEI in the germline V gene. This CDR3 has 11 amino acids. V lost 6 bases and J lost 3, with 5 bases in between. The CDR3 here is CASSLKETQYF. Written as DNA, the CDR3 is TGTGCCAGCAGCCTTAAAGAGACCCAGTACTTC.